This T cell receptor (beta chain) was sequenced during a study of blood T cells in healthy people across ages. A minimum of 6 micrograms of total RNA was extracted per sample. Per the germline V gene, CDR1 is MNHEY and CDR2 is SVGAGI. This CDR3 region has 17 residues. V lost 0 bases, J lost 5 bases, and 12 bases stayed unmatched. Combining a sample-barcoded 5' primer with a J-beta primer mix, a second PCR ran for about 7 to 11 cycles. Tagging of each cDNA molecule was performed by a template-switch adaptor with 12 random nucleotides. At least 2.5 million CDR3-containing paired-end reads were obtained per sample. TCRdb ran MiXCR on the 5' RACE reads and lists one entry per CDR3 protein. The repertoire holds 980,000 or so distinct CDR3 sequences, with 45% to 50% as singletons.

The chain has TRBV6-5 and TRBJ1-2; 7 bases fit TRBD1. This TCR derives from a man aged 25-40 years in good health. Material for sequencing was blood. CDR3 loop: CASSYSDPTGIGYGYTF. Here the CDR3 DNA reads TGTGCCAGCAGTTACTCAGACCCGACAGGGATCGGGTATGGCTACACCTTC.